The next 12 T cell receptor beta chains were all read from a single sample in a study of cytomegalovirus exposure and HLA in healthy donors. The PCR was carried out with 60 Vbeta primers and 13 Jbeta primers. The assay was immunoSEQ multiplex PCR, and TCRdb's table has in-frame clones only and misses some. The sample lists approximately 100,000 clones, more than 65% occurring once. Sequencing was performed on PBMCs. These TCRs come from a woman aged 18-29 years in good health and CMV-seronegative.

The V call is TRBV6-1, the J call TRBJ1-3; D uncertain. CDR1 is MNHNS and CDR2 is SASEGT in the germline V gene. Trimming removed 11 bases from V and 8 bases from J, with 22 bases in between. CDR3 length: 14 residues. CDR3 sequence (DNA): TGTGCCCTCAATAGCGGGGTTCTGTTCGACACCATATATTTT. It encodes CALNSGVLFDTIYF.

The chain is built from TRBV18 and TRBJ2-1; D is perhaps TRBD2 (5 bases). The germline V and J ends were trimmed by 1 base and 0 bases, with 10 bases remaining between them. Germline V gene sequence: CDR1 KGHSH, CDR2 LQKENI. The CDR3 sequence is 16 residues long. The CDR3: CASSPRRTDSYNEQFF. In DNA form, the CDR3 reads TGTGCCAGCTCACCACGGCGGACTGACTCCTACAATGAGCAGTTCTTC.

The chain has TRBV9 and TRBJ1-2; the match to TRBD1 covers 9 bases. The CDR3 spans 16 residues. Germline V gene sequence: CDR1 SGDLS, CDR2 YYNGEE. V shed 0 bases, J shed 8 bases, and the junction held 11 bases outside the gene matches. CDR3 region: CASSVEPGTGPSGYTF. In DNA, the CDR3 is TGTGCCAGCAGCGTAGAACCCGGGACAGGGCCCTCGGGCTACACCTTC. Full variable domain (outside the CDR3, taken from reference TRBV9 and TRBJ1-2): DSGVTQTPKHLITATGQRVTLRCSPRSGDLSVYWYQQSLDQGLQFLIQYYNGEERAKGNILERFSAQQFPDLHSELNLSSLELGDSALYFCASSVEPGTGPSGYTFGSGTRLTVV.

J is TRBJ2-3 and V is TRBV5-1, with TRBD1 identical over 8 bases. Per germline, CDR1 SGHRS and CDR2 YFSETQ. V was pared by 4 bases and J by 5 bases, with 3 bases of the junction left unmatched. This CDR3 comprises 13 residues. CDR3 in amino acids: CASSSDRGDTQYF. CDR3 in DNA: TGCGCCAGCAGCAGCGACAGGGGAGATACGCAGTATTTT.

The rearrangement uses TRBV5-4 and TRBJ2-5, with TRBD1 as a possible D gene (6 bases). The germline gives CDR1 SGHNT, CDR2 YYREEE (reference sequence). Trimming removed 1 base at V and 4 bases at J, with 8 bases between. The CDR3 covers 13 residues. The CDR3 region is CASSLLGAETQYF. DNA for the CDR3: TGTGCCAGCAGCTTGCTGGGGGCAGAGACCCAGTACTTC.

The chain recombines TRBV5-1 with TRBJ2-5; no definite D call. In germline, CDR1 is SGHRS, CDR2 YFSETQ. The CDR3 spans 13 residues. Deletions cut 2 bases from V and 1 base from J, with 6 bases between. DNA of the CDR3: TGCGCCAGCAGCTTTGAGCGCCAAGAGACCCAGTACTTC. Translating gives CASSFERQETQYF.

The chain is built from TRBV2 and TRBJ2-3; 8 bases line up with TRBD1. Germline V gene lookup returns CDR1 SNHLY and CDR2 FYNNEI. The ends lost 1 base at V and 1 base at J; junction bases unmatched: 7. This CDR3 contains 17 residues. DNA for the CDR3: TGTGCCAGCAGTGAAGAGCGACAGGGGCTCGGCACAGATACGCAGTATTTT. Amino acids: CASSEERQGLGTDTQYF.

This clone was picked up one time. The chain employs TRBV28 and TRBJ1-2, with D possibly being TRBD1 (5 bases). CDR1 MDHEN and CDR2 SYDVKM come from the germline V gene. V gave up 6 bases and J gave up 8 bases, with 22 bases separating them. The CDR3 has 15 residues. In DNA, the CDR3 is TGTGCCAGCAGGGCTTCCCGGGGAGGGACGGGCGGCTACACCTTC. This translates into CASRASRGGTGGYTF.

The V call is TRBV6-1, the J call TRBJ2-5; D uncertain. TRBJ2-7 explains the end of the DNA better; the J call may be wrong. This CDR3 has 13 residues. Per germline, CDR1 MNHNS and CDR2 SASEGT. CDR3 protein: CASSEGLSYEQYF. In DNA form, the CDR3 reads TGTGCCAGCAGTGAAGGACTGTCCTACGAGCAGTACTTC.

V gene TRBV19 combines with J gene TRBJ1-5, with D possibly matching TRBD1 (6 bases). V lost 5 bases, J lost 3 bases, and 11 bases lay in between. The CDR3 runs 14 residues. Germline V lookup: CDR1 LNHDA, CDR2 SQIVND (reference sequence). In DNA, the CDR3 is TGTGCCAGTAGTGCCCGGGACACCAATCAGCCCCAGCATTTT. Translated, it gives CASSARDTNQPQHF.

The chain has TRBV1 and TRBJ2-3; the DNA was not used to check the table's D call, TRBD1. TRBV1 is termed a pseudogene. CDR3 length equals 19 residues. CDR3 DNA: TGCACCAGCAGCCCCAAGATCTCCGGGACAGGGGGGTACACAGATACGCAGTATTTT. It codes for CTSSPKISGTGGYTDTQYF.

The CDR3 protein is CASSRLADYNEQFF. The CDR3 coding sequence is TGTGCCAGCAGCCGACTAGCGGATTACAATGAGCAGTTCTTC. This rearrangement joins TRBV7-2 to TRBJ2-1; 9 positions agree with TRBD2. The CDR3 length is 14 residues. The V and J ends lost 5 bases and 4 bases, in that order; junction bases with no gene match: 3. CDR1 and CDR2 from the germline V gene are SGHTA and FQGNSA. The whole variable domain, filled in from reference TRBV7-2 and TRBJ2-1, reads GAGVSQSPSNKVTEKGKDVELRCDPISGHTALYWYRQSLGQGLEFLIYFQGNSAPDKSGLPSDRFSAERTGGSVSTLTIQRTQQEDSAVYLCASSRLADYNEQFFGPGTRLTVL.